This is a list of T cell receptor beta chains from one sample in a study of CD8+CD57+ T cells in acquired aplastic anemia. A single record per CDR3 protein comes from TCRdb applying MiXCR to the reads. The sample gives 260,000 or so distinct CDR3 sequences, approximately 45% of which show up once; about 8.3% is in the top ten. The sample consisted of sorted CD4+, CD8+, or CD8+CD57+ T cells (not recorded which) from PBMCs. These receptors were taken from a human donor with aplastic anemia. The CDR3 runs from the conserved cysteine through the conserved F or W. D genes are given only for firm matches. Not all rows give a size; the values are once, few, many and, for expanded clones, a class.

J gene	V gene	D gene	clone size	CDR3 DNA	CDR3 protein
TRBJ2-3	TRBV7-3	NA	NA	TGTGCCAGCAGGGGGGACGGATACACAGATATGCAGTATTTT	CASRGDGYTDMQYF
TRBJ2-3	TRBV15	NA	NA	TGTGCCACCAGCAGAGGACCCCGGGGGACGGTAGATACGCAGTATTTT	CATSRGPRGTVDTQYF
TRBJ2-7	TRBV29-1	NA	many	TGCAGCGTTGAAGGGACCGGGACACCCTACGAGCAGTACTTC	CSVEGTGTPYEQYF
TRBJ1-1	TRBV30	NA	NA	TGTGCCTGGAGTGGGGGGGGAACCGAAGCTTTCTTT	CAWSGGGTEAFF
TRBJ1-5	TRBV19	NA	few	TGTGCCAGTAGTATCCCCAGGGGAGGCAATCAGCCCCAGCATTTT	CASSIPRGGNQPQHF
TRBJ2-7	TRBV19	NA	NA	TGTGCCAGTAGTATTTCAGGGATCAGCTCCTACGAGCAGTACTTC	CASSISGISSYEQYF
TRBJ2-1	TRBV6-5	NA	few	TGTGCCAGCAGTTCCGGGACCCAAACCTACAATGAGCAGTTCTTC	CASSSGTQTYNEQFF
TRBJ2-7	TRBV9	NA	once	TGTGCCAGCAGCGTAGGTTCAGCCTCCTACGAGCAGTACTTC	CASSVGSASYEQYF
TRBJ2-7	TRBV7-9	NA	NA	TGTGCCAGCAGCCCTCTAGGCACCAGTACCCCGTACGAGCAGTACTTC	CASSPLGTSTPYEQYF
TRBJ2-1	TRBV20-1	NA	NA	TGCAGTGCTAGAGAGCAGAAGGGCCTGTACAATGAGCAGTTCTTC	CSAREQKGLYNEQFF
TRBJ2-7	TRBV4-3	TRBD1	many	TGCGCCAGCAGCCAAGGGGGGACAGGGATCTACGAGCAGTACTTC	CASSQGGTGIYEQYF
TRBJ2-7	TRBV4-1	NA	many	TGCGCCAGCAGCCAAGACCCAGGGTTTGACGAGCAGTACTTC	CASSQDPGFDEQYF
TRBJ1-2	TRBV7-9	NA	NA	TGTGCCAGCAGCTTCGGCAGGGAGAATGGCTACACCTTC	CASSFGRENGYTF
TRBJ1-2	TRBV13	NA	NA	TGTGTAAGCAGCGGACACAGAAACTATGGCTACACCTTC	CVSSGHRNYGYTF
TRBJ2-7	TRBV7-2	TRBD2	many	TGTGCCAGCAGCTGGACTAGCGTCACCCACGAGCAGTACTTC	CASSWTSVTHEQYF
TRBJ2-2	TRBV9	TRBD1	many	TGTGCCAGCAGCGCCCCCGGGACAGGAGTAAACACCGGGGAGCTGTTTTTT	CASSAPGTGVNTGELFF
TRBJ2-1	TRBV7-9	NA	few	TGTGCCAGCAGTAAGTGGGGGGCTGTGGCCCCTACTGAGCAGTTCTTC	CASSKWGAVAPTEQFF
TRBJ2-3	TRBV3-1	TRBD2	few	TGTGCCAGCAGCCGAGGACTAGCGGGGGGTACTAGCACAGATACGCAGTATTTT	CASSRGLAGGTSTDTQYF
TRBJ1-5	TRBV25-1	TRBD1	NA	TGTGCCAGCAGTGACGGGACAGGGTTAGATCAGCCCCAGCATTTT	CASSDGTGLDQPQHF
TRBJ2-3	TRBV6-1	NA	NA	TGTGCCAGCAGTGGGCCCCAACCAGACAGTGGCACAGATACGCAGTATTTT	CASSGPQPDSGTDTQYF
TRBJ1-4	TRBV5-5	NA	NA	TGTGCCAGCAGCTTGGATCGGGGCGTTAATGAAAAACTGTTTTTT	CASSLDRGVNEKLFF
TRBJ2-1	TRBV2	NA	once	TGTGCCAGCAGTGATATGGGGTTCTACAATGAGCAGTTCTTC	CASSDMGFYNEQFF
TRBJ1-6	TRBV7-9	TRBD1	many	TGTGCCAGCAGCTTACTTGGCCAGGACAGGAGTTCACCCCTCCACTTT	CASSLLGQDRSSPLHF
TRBJ1-6	TRBV20-1	NA	NA	TGCAGTGCTAGGATACGGGGAGTCTATAATTCACCCCTCCACTTT	CSARIRGVYNSPLHF
TRBJ2-2	TRBV6-1	NA	few	TGTGTCAGCAGTGAACATGTGACAGCCAACGGGGAGCTGTTTTTT	CVSSEHVTANGELFF
TRBJ1-1	TRBV6-5	NA	NA	TGTGCCAGCAGAAATCAGGGCCTGAACACTGAAGCTTTCTTT	CASRNQGLNTEAFF
TRBJ1-2	TRBV2	NA	NA	TGTGCCAGCAGTGAATACGTCAGGGGTAGCGGCTACACCTTC	CASSEYVRGSGYTF
TRBJ2-2	TRBV2	NA	many	TGTGCCACGCTGTCCACCGGGGAGCTGTTTTTT	CATLSTGELFF
TRBJ2-5	TRBV7-9	NA	many	TGTGCCAGCAGCCGAATAAAGGCCCAAGAGACCCAGTACTTC	CASSRIKAQETQYF
TRBJ2-3	TRBV20-1	NA	many	TGCAGTGCTAGAGCCTATAGGGTGGAGGGGGAAACCTCCCTTGGCACAGATACGCAGTATTTT	CSARAYRVEGETSLGTDTQYF
TRBJ2-7	TRBV19	TRBD1	NA	TGTGCCACGGGACAGGGTTTTTACGAGCAGTACTTC	CATGQGFYEQYF
TRBJ2-7	TRBV11-2	TRBD2	NA	TGTGCCAGCAGCTTAGGCGGTGGGGGGGTCGACGAGCAGTACTTC	CASSLGGGGVDEQYF
TRBJ2-5	TRBV20-1	TRBD2	NA	TGCAGTGCTAGTACTAGCGGAGAGACCCAGTACTTC	CSASTSGETQYF
TRBJ1-1	TRBV5-1	NA	NA	TGTGCCAGCAGTTTAGATCGGGGAGGCACTGAAGCTTTCTTT	CASSLDRGGTEAFF
TRBJ2-7	TRBV27	NA	NA	TGTGCCAGCAGTTCGTCGTCCGGGGGACTTCTACACTTCTACGAGCAGTACTTC	CASSSSSGGLLHFYEQYF
TRBJ2-3	TRBV20-1	NA	many	TGCAGTGCACAGTTTAGGTTTTGGACAGATACGCAGTATTTT	CSAQFRFWTDTQYF
TRBJ1-6	TRBV12-3/TRBV12-4	NA	NA	TGTGCCAGCAGTTTATATAGGGGAGAGACCCTCCACTTT	CASSLYRGETLHF
TRBJ1-2	TRBV25-1	NA	NA	TGTGCCAGCAGTGAATGGGGGACCTATGGCTACACCTTC	CASSEWGTYGYTF
TRBJ2-1	TRBV4-1	NA	few	TGCGCCAGCAGCCAAGGGCTCTACAATGAGCAGTTCTTC	CASSQGLYNEQFF
TRBJ2-5	TRBV4-3	NA	many	TGCGCCAGCAGCCAAGACAGCATGAGGGAGACCCAGTACTTC	CASSQDSMRETQYF
TRBJ2-4	TRBV9	TRBD1	many	TGTGCCAGCAGCCCGAGGACAGGGGGAGACATTCAGTACTTC	CASSPRTGGDIQYF
TRBJ2-6	TRBV9	NA	few	TGTGCCAGCAGCGTTCAGAGCTCTGGGGCCAACGTCCTGACTTTC	CASSVQSSGANVLTF
TRBJ1-2	TRBV7-2	NA	once	TGTGCCAGCAGCTTAGATTGGTTAAGCGAGTTCTACACCTTC	CASSLDWLSEFYTF
TRBJ1-2	TRBV2	NA	many	TGTGCCAGCGGTTTCGGGCCGAACTATGGCTACACCTTC	CASGFGPNYGYTF
TRBJ1-5	TRBV15	NA	many	TGTGCCACCAGCAGTGGGGGGAATCAGCCCCAGCATTTT	CATSSGGNQPQHF
TRBJ1-4	TRBV20-1	NA	NA	TGCAGTGCGTTGGGACGAATCGAAAAACTGTTTTTT	CSALGRIEKLFF
TRBJ2-1	TRBV15	TRBD2	few	TGTGCCACCAGCAGAGATCACAGCGGGGGCAGTTACAATGAGCAGTTCTTC	CATSRDHSGGSYNEQFF
TRBJ1-1	TRBV5-1	NA	NA	TGCGCCAGCAGCCCCGGACCCCCTCAACTAGAAGCTTTCTTT	CASSPGPPQLEAFF
TRBJ2-1	TRBV28	TRBD2	few	TGTGCCAGCAGTTTATTGGTACTAGCGGGAGTCGTGGTGGATGAGCAGTTCTTC	CASSLLVLAGVVVDEQFF
TRBJ1-1	TRBV6-5	NA	many	TGTGCCAGCGGGTGGGGTGGCACTGAAGCTTTCTTT	CASGWGGTEAFF
TRBJ2-7	TRBV27	TRBD1	NA	TGTGCCAGCAGCATCGGGACAGGGGGCTTCACCTACGAGCAGTACTTC	CASSIGTGGFTYEQYF
TRBJ1-5	TRBV7-2	NA	NA	TGCGCCAGCAGTCTTCGGGGAGGGCGACGCAATCAGCCCCAGCATTTT	CASSLRGGRRNQPQHF
TRBJ1-1	TRBV9	NA	many	TGTGCCAGCAGCGAGGACAGTAACACTGAAGCTTTCTTT	CASSEDSNTEAFF
TRBJ1-1	TRBV29-1	TRBD1	NA	TGCAGCGTTGTAGGACAGGTTAACACTGAAGCTTTCTTT	CSVVGQVNTEAFF